This T cell receptor beta chain is drawn from a study of blood T cell repertoires in COVID-19. Study summary: The samples span acute and convalescent COVID-19 from the United States, Italy and Spain. From T cells, B-cell-depleted T cells, or PBMCs came the material, which was cDNA or gDNA.

Trimming left V 6 bases short and J 2 bases short, with 16 bases between. Germline values: CDR1 LGHDT, CDR2 YNNKEL (reference sequence). This CDR3 contains 15 residues. Clones were read by immunoSEQ multiplex PCR, and TCRdb kept only the in-frame ones, dropping some. The repertoire holds over 90,000 clones, almost 85% seen once, with about 9.9% in the top ten. This TCR was recovered from a man in his forties or fifties with active or convalescent COVID-19. The V call is TRBV3-1 (or the pseudogene TRBV3-2), the J call TRBJ1-2; possibly TRBD1 for D (6 bases). The sequenced sample consisted of peripheral blood. The CDR3 spells CASRSQGRFNYGYTF. CDR3 coding DNA: TGTGCCAGCAGGAGCCAGGGGCGTTTCAACTATGGCTACACCTTC.